This T cell receptor beta chain originates from a study of T cell responses to AZD1222 COVID-19 vaccine. On the study more broadly: Analyses pooled second doses at about 4 or about 12 weeks.

Germline lookup yields CDR1 LGHDT and CDR2 YNNKEL (reference sequence). The CDR3 covers 14 residues. Deletions cut 1 base from V and 1 base from J, with 6 bases between. Note on this clone: Its target is unknown.

This table comes from immunoSEQ multiplex PCR, and its TCRdb copy is limited to in-frame clones, with some not included. The repertoire holds roughly 160,000 clones, with roughly nine tenths as singletons. Study-wide results and limits: A mostly white British donor set with more females was recruited, and clonal diversity was possibly underestimated. No day 14 peak samples; only post-peak repertoires were characterized. At baseline, just 5 or 6 AZD1222 recipients tested seropositive.

The sequence was collected from an adult in good health. The specimen was peripheral blood, collected on day 0 of AZD1222 vaccination. The chain employs TRBV3-1 (or the pseudogene TRBV3-2) and TRBJ2-3; no firm D call. The DNA for the CDR3 is TGTGCCAGCAGCCAAGGGCCCGGCACAGATACGCAGTATTTT. It codes for CASSQGPGTDTQYF.